One and the same sample provided the 3 T cell receptor beta chains below, sequenced in a study of cytomegalovirus exposure and HLA in healthy donors (dated by TCRdb to about 2017). Receptors were amplified or captured by the immunoSEQ multiplex PCR assay. For the multiplex PCR, a mixture combining 60 forward primers for TCR Vbeta segments and 13 reverse primers for TCR Jbeta segments was used. The table comes from immuneACCESS by way of TCRdb, which keeps in-frame sequences with V and J called. Part of the clones is missing from these tables; in studies checked, under half for an unresolved V gene and the rest for unknown reasons. A total of 65,000 to 75,000 clones appear in this sample, 65% to 70% of them only once. In total, the top ten clones hold just over 2% of the sample. The specimen was PBMCs. The origin of the receptors is a woman aged 25 to 39 in good health and CMV-seronegative.

The V and J genes are TRBV18 and TRBJ2-7; 9 bases line up with TRBD1. The germline V gene has CDR1 KGHSH and CDR2 LQKENI. The junction had 6 bases not matched to a gene; V was cut back by 6 bases and J by 3 bases. CDR3 length: 14 amino acids. CDR3 sequence (DNA): TGTGCCAGCTCGCCTAGGGACAGGGACTACGAGCAGTACTTC. Its protein is CASSPRDRDYEQYF.

V gene TRBV19 combines with J gene TRBJ2-2; 9 bases fit TRBD1. Germline loops: CDR1 LNHDA, CDR2 SQIVND (reference sequence). With 3 bases clipped from V and 6 bases from J, the junction kept 8 bases outside the gene matches. CDR3 size: 16 residues. The CDR3 nucleotides read TGTGCCAGTAGTATGGGGACAGGGATAAGGCCCGGGGAGCTGTTTTTT. This encodes CASSMGTGIRPGELFF.

This clone was counted between two and nine times. The chain joins TRBV27 to TRBJ1-4; the D is unclear. CDR1 and CDR2 from the germline V gene are MNHEY and SMNVEV (reference sequence). The length of the CDR3 is 17 residues. V lost 2 bases, J lost 6 bases, and 19 bases lay in between. The CDR3 bases are TGTGCCAGCAGTTTAAGAGGGCAGACCCGCGGGTATGAAAAACTGTTTTTT. It codes for CASSLRGQTRGYEKLFF.